These 3 T cell receptor beta chains were sequenced from one sample in a study of T cell responses to AZD1222 COVID-19 vaccine. Profiled with immunoSEQ multiplex PCR; TCRdb holds only in-frame clones, not every one. Among around 100,000 clones, 86% were seen once, and the ten largest hold about 1.5%. Sequencing was performed on peripheral blood, taken on day 0 of AZD1222 vaccination. These receptors all stem from an adult in good health.

The chain links TRBV28 to TRBJ2-2; 10 nucleotides match TRBD1. Unmatched junction bases numbered 5, after V lost 6 bases and J lost 7 bases. Germline V lookup: CDR1 MDHEN, CDR2 SYDVKM. The CDR3 consists of 14 residues. CDR3 DNA: TGTGCCAGCAGCCCCGGGACAGGGGACGGGGAGCTGTTTTTT. This encodes CASSPGTGDGELFF. Full variable domain (remainder filled in from reference TRBV28 and TRBJ2-2): DVKVTQSSRYLVKRTGEKVFLECVQDMDHENMFWYRQDPGLGLRLIYFSYDVKMKEKGDIPEGYSVSREKKERFSLILESASTNQTSMYLCASSPGTGDGELFFGEGSRLTVL.

The chain uses TRBV7-3 and TRBJ2-5, with D possibly matching TRBD2 (5 bases). The germline V gene has CDR1 SGHTA and CDR2 FQGTGA. The ends were cut back, 1 base at V and 2 bases at J, with 14 bases in the middle. The length of the CDR3 is 16 residues. DNA of the CDR3: TGTGCCAGCAGCTTAAGCGGGTCCCTCTCTCAAGAGACCCAGTACTTC. This encodes CASSLSGSLSQETQYF.

This chain connects TRBV28 to TRBJ2-2; 15 bases align to TRBD2. The CDR3 extends over 18 amino acids. The junction had 4 bases not matched to a gene; V was cut back by 5 bases and J by 0 bases. Germline V CDR1 and CDR2: MDHEN, SYDVKM. The CDR3 loop is CASSGLAGGYANTGELFF. CDR3 nucleotide sequence: TGTGCCAGCAGTGGACTAGCGGGAGGGTACGCGAACACCGGGGAGCTGTTTTTT.